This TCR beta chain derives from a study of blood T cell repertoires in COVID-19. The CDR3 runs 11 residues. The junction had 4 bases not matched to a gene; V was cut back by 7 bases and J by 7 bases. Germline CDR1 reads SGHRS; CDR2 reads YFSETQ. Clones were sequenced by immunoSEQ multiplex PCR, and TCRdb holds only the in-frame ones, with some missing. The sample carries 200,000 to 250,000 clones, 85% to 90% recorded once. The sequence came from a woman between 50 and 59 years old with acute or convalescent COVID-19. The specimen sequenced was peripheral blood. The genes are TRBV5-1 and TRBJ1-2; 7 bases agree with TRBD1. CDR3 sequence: CASGRDSGYTF. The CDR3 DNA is TGCGCCAGCGGCCGGGACAGTGGCTACACCTTC.